Listed below are T cell receptor beta chains from one sample, sequenced in a study of cytomegalovirus exposure and HLA in healthy donors. The data were produced by immunoSEQ multiplex PCR, yet TCRdb's version contains in-frame clones alone and is incomplete. Of about 150,000 clones detected, over 70% appear once; the ten largest clones hold over 3%. Source material: PBMCs. These receptor sequences come from a woman aged 50 to 60 in good health and CMV-seropositive. Each CDR3 is given with its conserved first and last residue. A D gene is named only where the DNA matches it firmly. Not all rows give a size; the values are once, few, many and, for expanded clones, a class.

CDR3 protein: CASSWTGGTDTQYF; CDR3 DNA: TGTGCCAGCAGCTGGACAGGGGGAACAGATACGCAGTATTTT; J gene: TRBJ2-3; V gene: TRBV6-5; D gene: TRBD1; clone size: .
CDR3 protein: CASRREGPGYEQYF; CDR3 DNA: TGTGCCAGCCGGCGGGAGGGCCCCGGCTACGAGCAGTACTTC; J gene: TRBJ2-7; V gene: TRBV7-9; D gene: TRBD2; clone size: .
CDR3 protein: CASSSLLGQGYGYTF; CDR3 DNA: TGTGCCAGCAGCTCACTCTTAGGACAGGGGTATGGCTACACCTTC; J gene: TRBJ1-2; V gene: TRBV6-5; D gene: TRBD1; clone size: .
CDR3 protein: CASRRTGSDEQYF; CDR3 DNA: TGTGCCAGCAGACGTACAGGGAGCGACGAGCAGTACTTC; J gene: TRBJ2-7; V gene: TRBV6-5; D gene: .; clone size: .
CDR3 protein: CAWTPGGAKNIQYF; CDR3 DNA: TGTGCCTGGACCCCCGGGGGAGCCAAAAACATTCAGTACTTC; J gene: TRBJ2-4; V gene: TRBV30; D gene: .; clone size: .
CDR3 protein: CASNLDRGGEQYF; CDR3 DNA: TGTGCCAGCAACCTCGACAGGGGTGGCGAGCAGTACTTC; J gene: TRBJ2-7; V gene: TRBV11-2; D gene: TRBD1; clone size: .
CDR3 protein: CASSQYPGHGYNEQFF; CDR3 DNA: TGTGCCAGCAGCCAATACCCGGGACACGGCTACAATGAGCAGTTCTTC; J gene: TRBJ2-1; V gene: TRBV14; D gene: .; clone size: .
CDR3 protein: CASTYPLAGKKFF; CDR3 DNA: TGTGCCAGCACTTACCCCTTAGCGGGGAAAAAGTTCTTC; J gene: TRBJ2-1; V gene: TRBV7-9; D gene: TRBD2; clone size: .
CDR3 protein: CASSLARGISYNEQFF; CDR3 DNA: TGCGCCAGCAGCTTGGCTCGGGGGATTTCCTACAATGAGCAGTTCTTC; J gene: TRBJ2-1; V gene: TRBV5-1; D gene: .; clone size: .
CDR3 protein: CASSSGGGASDTQYF; CDR3 DNA: TGCGCCAGCAGCTCTGGCGGGGGGGCCTCAGATACGCAGTATTTT; J gene: TRBJ2-3; V gene: TRBV5-1; D gene: TRBD2; clone size: .
CDR3 protein: CASTLLGGASLNEQFF; CDR3 DNA: TGTGCCAGCACCTTGCTCGGGGGTGCCAGCCTTAATGAGCAGTTCTTC; J gene: TRBJ2-1; V gene: TRBV7-8; D gene: .; clone size: .
CDR3 protein: CASSLTPSAGANEQFF; CDR3 DNA: TGTGCCAGCAGCTTAACTCCTAGCGCGGGGGCCAATGAGCAGTTCTTC; J gene: TRBJ2-1; V gene: TRBV7-3; D gene: .; clone size: .
CDR3 protein: CASSPAAAANEQFF; CDR3 DNA: TGTGCCAGCAGCCCCGCCGCAGCGGCCAATGAGCAGTTCTTC; J gene: TRBJ2-1; V gene: TRBV7-2; D gene: .; clone size: .
CDR3 protein: CASRPVSGNTIYF; CDR3 DNA: TGTGCCAGCAGACCAGTCTCTGGAAACACCATATATTTT; J gene: TRBJ1-3; V gene: TRBV7-2; D gene: .; clone size: few
CDR3 protein: CSVDVADRGNYGYTF; CDR3 DNA: TGCAGCGTGGACGTGGCGGACAGGGGCAACTATGGCTACACCTTC; J gene: TRBJ1-2; V gene: TRBV29-1; D gene: TRBD1; clone size: .
CDR3 protein: CASSEGIGSSGANGLTF; CDR3 DNA: TGTGCCAGCAGTGAAGGGATAGGGTCCTCTGGGGCCAACGGCCTGACTTTC; J gene: TRBJ2-6; V gene: TRBV2; D gene: .; clone size: .
CDR3 protein: CASSFGQGLPNTEAFF; CDR3 DNA: TGTGCCAGCAGTTTCGGACAGGGGTTACCGAACACTGAAGCTTTCTTT; J gene: TRBJ1-1; V gene: TRBV28; D gene: TRBD1; clone size: .
CDR3 protein: CASSIVAGRQNSPLHF; CDR3 DNA: TGTGCCAGTAGTATCGTGGCGGGACGGCAAAATTCACCCCTCCACTTT; J gene: TRBJ1-6; V gene: TRBV19; D gene: .; clone size: .
CDR3 protein: CASSQYLGTGVGYTF; CDR3 DNA: TGCGCCAGCAGCCAATATCTGGGGACAGGGGTAGGCTACACCTTC; J gene: TRBJ1-2; V gene: TRBV4-3; D gene: TRBD1; clone size: .
CDR3 protein: CASSDTNYGYTF; CDR3 DNA: TGTGCCAGCTCCGACACGAACTATGGCTACACCTTC; J gene: TRBJ1-2; V gene: TRBV11-3; D gene: .; clone size: .
CDR3 protein: CASSLDSEAEKLFF; CDR3 DNA: TGTGCCAGCAGTCTGGATTCAGAGGCGGAAAAACTGTTTTTT; J gene: TRBJ1-4; V gene: TRBV25-1; D gene: .; clone size: .
CDR3 protein: CASSLGRSLTTGELFF; CDR3 DNA: TGTGCCAGCAGCTTAGGACGGAGTCTCACCACCGGGGAGCTGTTTTTT; J gene: TRBJ2-2; V gene: TRBV7-9; D gene: .; clone size: .
CDR3 protein: CASNRRVISGNTIYF; CDR3 DNA: TGTGCCAGCAATAGGAGGGTCATCTCTGGAAACACCATATATTTT; J gene: TRBJ1-3; V gene: TRBV21-1; D gene: .; clone size: once
CDR3 protein: CASSQDLSQPQHF; CDR3 DNA: TGCGCCAGCAGCCAAGATCTATCTCAGCCCCAGCATTTT; J gene: TRBJ1-5; V gene: TRBV4-3; D gene: .; clone size: .
CDR3 protein: CASSPGGTDTQYF; CDR3 DNA: TGTGCCAGCTCACCAGGGGGGACAGATACGCAGTATTTT; J gene: TRBJ2-3; V gene: TRBV18; D gene: .; clone size: .
CDR3 protein: CAIREAETQYF; CDR3 DNA: TGTGCCATCCGGGAGGCGGAGACCCAGTACTTC; J gene: TRBJ2-5; V gene: TRBV10-3; D gene: TRBD2; clone size: .
CDR3 protein: CASRQDSGFSYEQYF; CDR3 DNA: TGTGCCAGCAGACAGGACAGCGGCTTCTCCTACGAGCAGTACTTC; J gene: TRBJ2-7; V gene: TRBV2; D gene: .; clone size: .
CDR3 protein: CASSLGQVANYGYTF; CDR3 DNA: TGTGCCAGCAGCTTGGGGCAGGTCGCGAACTATGGCTACACCTTC; J gene: TRBJ1-2; V gene: TRBV5-4; D gene: .; clone size: .
CDR3 protein: CASSPQGAALNTEAFF; CDR3 DNA: TGTGCCAGCAGCCCCCAGGGGGCGGCTTTGAACACTGAAGCTTTCTTT; J gene: TRBJ1-1; V gene: TRBV7-9; D gene: TRBD1; clone size: once
CDR3 protein: CASSLGTSYLWEQFF; CDR3 DNA: TGTGCCAGCAGCTTAGGGACTAGCTACCTCTGGGAGCAGTTCTTC; J gene: TRBJ2-1; V gene: TRBV13; D gene: TRBD2; clone size: .
CDR3 protein: CASSPPMGQGNYEQYF; CDR3 DNA: TGTGCCAGCTCACCACCGATGGGACAGGGGAACTACGAGCAGTACTTC; J gene: TRBJ2-7; V gene: TRBV18; D gene: TRBD1; clone size: .
CDR3 protein: CASSLGGLYGYTF; CDR3 DNA: TGTGCCAGCAGCTTGGGCGGCCTCTATGGCTACACCTTC; J gene: TRBJ1-2; V gene: TRBV5-6; D gene: .; clone size: .
CDR3 protein: CASSLSPDNPSYEQYF; CDR3 DNA: TGTGCCAGCAGCTTATCTCCTGACAACCCCTCCTACGAGCAGTACTTC; J gene: TRBJ2-7; V gene: TRBV7-6; D gene: .; clone size: .
CDR3 protein: CASSKKGQGWDEQYF; CDR3 DNA: TGTGCCAGCAGCAAAAAAGGACAGGGGTGGGACGAGCAGTACTTC; J gene: TRBJ2-7; V gene: TRBV21-1; D gene: .; clone size: .
CDR3 protein: CASTLLTQFGYTF; CDR3 DNA: TGTGCCAGCACTCTACTTACCCAATTCGGCTACACCTTC; J gene: TRBJ1-2; V gene: TRBV11-2; D gene: .; clone size: few
CDR3 protein: CASSQEAGGGARISPGDTQYF; CDR3 DNA: TGCGCCAGCAGCCAAGAGGCCGGAGGAGGGGCAAGGATTAGCCCGGGAGATACGCAGTATTTT; J gene: TRBJ2-3; V gene: TRBV4-3; D gene: .; clone size: .
CDR3 protein: CASSRTGYEQYF; CDR3 DNA: TGTGCCAGCAGCCGGACAGGGTACGAGCAGTACTTC; J gene: TRBJ2-7; V gene: TRBV7-9; D gene: TRBD1; clone size: .
CDR3 protein: CASSPSPGQGYQETQYF; CDR3 DNA: TGTGCCAGCAGCCCCTCTCCGGGACAGGGATACCAAGAGACCCAGTACTTC; J gene: TRBJ2-5; V gene: TRBV7-9; D gene: TRBD1; clone size: .
CDR3 protein: CASSPDFQSPYGYTF; CDR3 DNA: TGTGCCAGCAGTCCCGACTTCCAGAGCCCCTATGGCTACACCTTC; J gene: TRBJ1-2; V gene: TRBV6-1; D gene: .; clone size: few
CDR3 protein: CASSFRTGGAGELFF; CDR3 DNA: TGCGCCAGCAGCTTCCGGACAGGGGGGGCCGGGGAGCTGTTTTTT; J gene: TRBJ2-2; V gene: TRBV5-1; D gene: TRBD1; clone size: .
CDR3 protein: CAWAHFTGDLGVSYNSPLHF; CDR3 DNA: TGTGCCTGGGCCCACTTCACAGGGGATCTAGGCGTCTCCTATAATTCACCTCTCCACTTT; J gene: TRBJ1-6; V gene: TRBV30; D gene: TRBD1; clone size: .
CDR3 protein: CAWSFTREQETQYF; CDR3 DNA: TGTGCCTGGAGTTTTACTAGAGAGCAAGAGACCCAGTACTTC; J gene: TRBJ2-5; V gene: TRBV30; D gene: .; clone size: .
CDR3 protein: CASSQAGTFVADTQYF; CDR3 DNA: TGCGCCAGCAGCCAAGCTGGGACATTTGTGGCAGATACGCAGTATTTT; J gene: TRBJ2-3; V gene: TRBV4-3; D gene: .; clone size: .
CDR3 protein: CASTPLGDRGAQHF; CDR3 DNA: TGTGCCAGTACCCCGCTGGGGGACAGGGGAGCCCAGCATTTT; J gene: TRBJ1-5; V gene: TRBV19; D gene: TRBD1; clone size: .
CDR3 protein: CASRLGGLNTEAFF; CDR3 DNA: TGTGCCAGCCGGCTTGGAGGGCTGAACACTGAAGCTTTCTTT; J gene: TRBJ1-1; V gene: TRBV6-1; D gene: .; clone size: .
CDR3 protein: CASSYKTYHTDTQYF; CDR3 DNA: TGTGCCAGCAGCTACAAGACATACCACACAGATACGCAGTATTTT; J gene: TRBJ2-3; V gene: TRBV7-2; D gene: .; clone size: .
CDR3 protein: CASSPRTRRGSSSYNEQFF; CDR3 DNA: TGTGCCAGCAGTCCCCGTACGCGGCGCGGGAGTAGCTCCTACAATGAGCAGTTCTTC; J gene: TRBJ2-1; V gene: TRBV28; D gene: TRBD2; clone size: .
CDR3 protein: CASRDTDPTDTQYF; CDR3 DNA: TGTGCCAGTAGAGACACAGATCCCACAGATACGCAGTATTTT; J gene: TRBJ2-3; V gene: TRBV19; D gene: .; clone size: .